This TCR beta chain was recovered during a study of blood T cell repertoires in COVID-19. The repertoire was sequenced with immunoSEQ multiplex PCR; TCRdb's copy has only in-frame clones and lacks some. Here the sample spans just under 95,000 clones, around three quarters being singletons. Germline CDR1 LNHDA, CDR2 SQIVND (reference sequence). V trimming: 3 bases; J trimming: 3 bases; junction bases outside the gene matches: 2. The CDR3 extends over 14 amino acids. Sequencing used peripheral blood. The origin of this receptor is a man in his fifties or sixties who had recovered from COVID-19. The chain links TRBV19 to TRBJ1-1, with TRBD1 identical over 9 bases. The CDR3 sequence: CASSIRQGDTEAFF. The CDR3, as DNA: TGTGCCAGTAGTATTAGACAGGGGGACACTGAAGCTTTCTTT.